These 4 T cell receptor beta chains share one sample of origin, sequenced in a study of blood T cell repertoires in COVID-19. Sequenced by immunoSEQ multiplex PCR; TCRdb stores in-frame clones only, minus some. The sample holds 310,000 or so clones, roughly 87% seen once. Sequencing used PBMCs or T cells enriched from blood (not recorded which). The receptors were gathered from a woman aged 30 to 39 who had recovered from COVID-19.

The CDR3 is CASSASWGGSYEQYF. The CDR3 nucleotides are TGTGCCAGCAGCGCCAGTTGGGGGGGTTCCTACGAGCAGTACTTC. This chain links TRBV6-6 with TRBJ2-7; 7 positions agree with TRBD2. V trimming: 6 bases; J trimming: 1 base; junction bases outside the gene matches: 9. CDR3 length: 15 amino acids. Per the germline V gene, CDR1 is MNHNY and CDR2 is SVGAGI (reference sequence).

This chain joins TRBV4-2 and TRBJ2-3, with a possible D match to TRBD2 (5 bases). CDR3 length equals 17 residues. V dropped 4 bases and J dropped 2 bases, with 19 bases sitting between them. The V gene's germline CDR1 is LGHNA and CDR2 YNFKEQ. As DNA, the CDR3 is TGTGCCAGCAGCCGCCGCGTGCGAGGGAGCGACACAGATACGCAGTATTTT. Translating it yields CASSRRVRGSDTDTQYF.

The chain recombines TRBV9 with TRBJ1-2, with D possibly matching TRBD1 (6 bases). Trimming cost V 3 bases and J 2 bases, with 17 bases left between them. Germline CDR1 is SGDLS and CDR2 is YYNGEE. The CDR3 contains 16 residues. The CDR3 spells CASSGGWGGQNYGYTF. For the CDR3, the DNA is TGTGCCAGCAGCGGAGGATGGGGGGGACAAAACTATGGCTACACCTTC.

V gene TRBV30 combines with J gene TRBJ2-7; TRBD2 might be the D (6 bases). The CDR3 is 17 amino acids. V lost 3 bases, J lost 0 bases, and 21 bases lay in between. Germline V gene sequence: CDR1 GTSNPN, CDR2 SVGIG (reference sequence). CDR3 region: CAWSTITGGILSYEQYF. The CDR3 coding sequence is TGTGCCTGGAGCACAATCACCGGCGGGATTCTCTCCTACGAGCAGTACTTC. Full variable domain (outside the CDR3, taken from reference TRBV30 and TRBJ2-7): SQTIHQWPATLVQPVGSPLSLECTVEGTSNPNLYWYRQAAGRGLQLLFYSVGIGQISSEVPQNLSASRPQDRQFILSSKKLLLSDSGFYLCAWSTITGGILSYEQYFGPGTRLTVT.